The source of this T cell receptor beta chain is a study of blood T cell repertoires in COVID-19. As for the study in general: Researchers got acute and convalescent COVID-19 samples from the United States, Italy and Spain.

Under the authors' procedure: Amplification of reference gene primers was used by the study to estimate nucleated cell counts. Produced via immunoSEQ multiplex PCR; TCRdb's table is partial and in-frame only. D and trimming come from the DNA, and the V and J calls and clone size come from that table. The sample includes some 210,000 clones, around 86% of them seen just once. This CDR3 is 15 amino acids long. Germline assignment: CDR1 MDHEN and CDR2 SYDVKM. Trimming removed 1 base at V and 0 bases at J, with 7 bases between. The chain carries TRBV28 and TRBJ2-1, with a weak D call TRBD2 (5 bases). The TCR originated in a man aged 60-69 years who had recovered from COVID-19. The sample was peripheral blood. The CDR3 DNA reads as TGTGCCAGCAGTTTATTAGGAGGCTCCTACAATGAGCAGTTCTTC. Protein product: CASSLLGGSYNEQFF.